This T cell receptor beta chain was recorded in a study of T-cell reconstitution after alpha-beta-depleted transplantation in children. This clonotype was counted many times. Unique molecular identifiers were incorporated into the prepared TCRbeta library. TCRdb used MiXCR to reprocess the PCR reads, holding one entry per CDR3 protein. The sample records 190,000 or so distinct CDR3 sequences, 6% to 7% being singletons. This sample comprised PBMCs from the stem cell graft donor, obtained from the stem cell graft. The sequence was collected from a human donor who donated a stem cell graft to a child with Wiskott-Aldrich syndrome.

CDR3 region: CSARDLGNGYTF. The CDR3 region has the DNA TGCAGTGCTAGAGATCTGGGGAATGGCTACACCTTC. The chain employs TRBV20-1 and TRBJ1-2; D gene ambiguous. The CDR3 runs 12 residues. From germline, CDR1 is DFQATT and CDR2 SNEGSKA (reference sequence). With 0 bases removed from V and 6 bases from J, the gap between germline ends came to 8 bases.